Following are 18 T cell receptor beta chains from one sample sequenced in a study of control samples from healthy donors and cancer patients. TCRdb keeps only in-frame clones here, not all; method: immunoSEQ multiplex PCR. Of about 120,000 clones in the sample, about 89% were seen once. Sequencing input: blood. Source of these receptors: a woman aged 18-30 years in good health.

The V and J genes are TRBV5-4 and TRBJ2-2, with D uncertain. The V end lost 2 bases, the J end lost 2 bases, and 1 base lay between the germline ends. The length of the CDR3 is 12 residues. Germline CDR1 is SGHNT and CDR2 is YYREEE (reference sequence). The CDR3 loop is CASSLNTGELFF. The CDR3 region has the DNA TGTGCCAGCAGCTTAAACACCGGGGAGCTGTTTTTT.

The chain joins TRBV5-5 to TRBJ1-3; TRBD1 matches at 7 bases. V trimming: 7 bases; J trimming: 1 base; junction bases outside the gene matches: 8. CDR1 and CDR2 from the germline V gene are SGHKS and YYEKEE (reference sequence). The CDR3 covers 15 residues. In DNA, the CDR3 is TGTGCCAGCCGAAATCAGGGGGAGTCTGGAAACACCATATATTTT. Its translation is CASRNQGESGNTIYF.

V is TRBV28 and J is TRBJ2-1; 10 bases are a match to TRBD2. Germline CDR1 reads MDHEN; CDR2 reads SYDVKM. This CDR3 has 17 amino acids. The ends lost 6 bases at V and 2 bases at J; junction bases unmatched: 10. The DNA of the CDR3 is TGTGCCAGCAGCTGGGCGACTAGCGGGTCAGCCTACAATGAGCAGTTCTTC. As protein: CASSWATSGSAYNEQFF.

The CDR3 protein is CASSPTRAVNTEAFF. The CDR3 nucleotides are TGTGCCAGCAGCCCCACGCGAGCGGTGAACACTGAAGCTTTCTTT. The genes are TRBV7-8 and TRBJ1-1; D is ambiguous. Deletions cut 5 bases from V and 0 bases from J, with 13 bases between. Germline CDR1 is SGHVS and CDR2 is FQNEAQ. This CDR3 spans 15 amino acids.

This clone was seen only once. The chain carries TRBV28 and TRBJ1-1; D unclear. Germline values: CDR1 MDHEN, CDR2 SYDVKM. V was trimmed by 9 bases and J by 5 bases, leaving 10 bases between them. The CDR3 spans 11 residues. The CDR3 protein is CASIRMTEAFF. The CDR3 region has the DNA TGTGCCAGTATAAGGATGACTGAAGCTTTCTTT.

This clone was detected once. J is TRBJ2-5 and V is TRBV18, with 10 bases aligning to TRBD2. The V gene end was trimmed by 3 bases and the J gene end by 4 bases; junction bases not matched to a gene: 8. The CDR3 runs to 16 residues. Germline assignment: CDR1 KGHSH and CDR2 LQKENI. The CDR3 loop reads CASSPPGLASPETQYF. CDR3 nucleotides: TGTGCCAGCTCACCCCCGGGACTAGCGTCCCCAGAGACCCAGTACTTC.

The chain carries TRBV6-2 or TRBV6-3 and TRBJ1-5, with 9 positions matching TRBD1. With 5 bases clipped from V and 4 bases from J, the junction kept 3 bases outside the gene matches. CDR1 MNHEY and CDR2 SVGEGT come from the germline V gene. This CDR3 has 14 amino acids. CDR3 nucleotides: TGTGCCAGCAGTAAGGGACAGGGAAATCAGCCCCAGCATTTT. It codes for CASSKGQGNQPQHF.

The rearrangement joins TRBV6-6 to TRBJ1-5; D remains unclear. Trimming left V 2 bases short and J 6 bases short, with 11 bases between. Germline assignment: CDR1 MNHNY and CDR2 SVGAGI (reference sequence). The CDR3 runs to 14 residues. Here the CDR3 reads CASSYGVTGQPQHF. CDR3 in DNA: TGTGCCAGCAGTTACGGGGTGACCGGTCAGCCCCAGCATTTT.

The chain carries TRBV6-2 or TRBV6-3 and TRBJ2-2, with no clear D. Germline-derived CDR1 and CDR2 are MNHEY and SVGEGT. Trimming removed 2 bases at V and 1 base at J, with 11 bases between. The CDR3 covers 16 residues. Written as DNA, the CDR3 is TGTGCCAGCAGTTACGCGCCAAGGCGGAACACCGGGGAGCTGTTTTTT. Translated, it gives CASSYAPRRNTGELFF.

The rearrangement joins TRBV9 to TRBJ2-5; D ambiguous. The CDR3 is 14 amino acids. The germline CDR1 and CDR2 sequences are SGDLS and YYNGEE. Deletions cut 0 bases from V and 7 bases from J, with 13 bases between. The CDR3 reads CASSVDDRMGTQYF. Written as DNA, the CDR3 is TGTGCCAGCAGCGTAGATGACCGAATGGGGACCCAGTACTTC. The complete variable domain, with remaining parts taken from reference TRBV9 and TRBJ2-5, reads DSGVTQTPKHLITATGQRVTLRCSPRSGDLSVYWYQQSLDQGLQFLIQYYNGEERAKGNILERFSAQQFPDLHSELNLSSLELGDSALYFCASSVDDRMGTQYFGPGTRLLVL.

The genes are TRBV24-1 and TRBJ1-2; TRBD1 is a possible D gene (5 bases). The CDR3 totals 15 residues. Trimming stripped 3 bases from V and 4 bases from J, with 14 bases between. Per the germline V gene, CDR1 is KGHDR and CDR2 is SFDVKD. CDR3: CATSDHRWGGYGYTF. The DNA of the CDR3 is TGTGCCACCAGTGATCACCGTTGGGGGGGCTATGGCTACACCTTC.

The genes are TRBV27 and TRBJ1-2; possible D gene TRBD1, 5 bases. Trimming took 5 bases from V and 5 from J, leaving 15 bases between them. The germline gives CDR1 MNHEY, CDR2 SMNVEV (reference sequence). The CDR3 has 14 residues. The CDR3 sequence: CASSLGAGSYGYTF. Written as DNA, the CDR3 is TGTGCCAGCAGTCTAGGGGCCGGCTCGTATGGCTACACCTTC.

This sequence joins TRBV6-2 or TRBV6-3 and TRBJ1-1, with D possibly TRBD1 on 6 matching bases. Germline CDR1 reads MNHEY; CDR2 reads SVGEGT. CDR3 length equals 16 residues. V was trimmed by 2 bases and J by 2 bases, leaving 15 bases between them. In DNA form, the CDR3 reads TGTGCCAGCAGTTACCGGTGGACAGAGGGTAACACTGAAGCTTTCTTT. It codes for CASSYRWTEGNTEAFF.

This clone was counted once. The CDR3: CAIQDSGANVLTF. Written as DNA, the CDR3 is TGTGCCATCCAAGACTCTGGGGCCAACGTCCTGACTTTC. J is TRBJ2-6 and V is TRBV24-1; no clear D gene. CDR3 length: 13 amino acids. V dropped 11 bases and J dropped 0 bases, with 7 bases sitting between them. CDR1 is KGHDR, CDR2 SFDVKD, per germline.

This clone came up once. The chain links TRBV30 to TRBJ1-1, with 8 positions matching TRBD1. CDR3 length: 15 residues. Germline CDR1 reads GTSNPN; CDR2 reads SVGIG (reference sequence). V dropped 7 bases and J dropped 0; count of bases not matched to a gene: 10. In DNA, the CDR3 is TGTGCCTCCGGACAGGGAGGGGGCCTGAACACTGAAGCTTTCTTT. Its protein is CASGQGGGLNTEAFF.

The V gene is TRBV28, the J gene TRBJ2-6; either TRBD1 or TRBD2 may supply D (6 bases each). Per germline, CDR1 MDHEN and CDR2 SYDVKM. The length of the CDR3 is 18 residues. V lost 3 bases and J 1 base, leaving 16 bases between the germline ends. The CDR3 loop reads CASSFRGGGRSGANVLTF. CDR3 bases: TGTGCCAGCAGTTTCCGCGGAGGGGGGAGATCTGGGGCCAACGTCCTGACTTTC.

This sequence joins TRBV4-1 and TRBJ2-7; 12 positions match TRBD1. Losses at the gene ends were 2 bases for V and 4 bases for J; bases not matched to a gene: 6. The CDR3 has 16 residues. Germline-derived CDR1 and CDR2 are MGHRA and YSYEKL. The CDR3 loop is CASSQPGTGGVYEQYF. CDR3 DNA: TGCGCCAGCAGCCAACCCGGGACAGGGGGCGTATACGAGCAGTACTTC.

The V gene is TRBV9, the J gene TRBJ2-3, with D uncertain. Trimming cost V 0 bases and J 4 bases, with 15 bases left between them. CDR3 length: 16 residues. The germline V gene encodes CDR1 SGDLS and CDR2 YYNGEE. The CDR3 sequence: CASSVVGTGGSDTQYF. The CDR3 region has the DNA TGTGCCAGCAGCGTAGTGGGCACCGGTGGGTCAGATACGCAGTATTTT.